This T cell receptor beta chain came from a study of preoperative IRX-2 immunotherapy in early breast cancer. Noted treatment: preoperative locoregional IRX-2 cytokine immunotherapy. Patients received preoperative, locoregional IRX-2 cytokine immunotherapy in a phase Ib study. CDR1 and CDR2 (germline): MNHGY, SAAAGT. CDR3 length: 15 amino acids. Trimming left V 7 bases short and J 0 bases short, with 10 bases between. Clones were read by immunoSEQ multiplex PCR, and TCRdb kept only the in-frame ones, dropping some. The table has tens of thousands of clones, roughly 82% seen once. Sequencing was performed on lymph node tissue, taken after IRX-2 immunotherapy. The source of this sequence is a human donor with breast cancer. The chain combines TRBV6-8 with TRBJ1-6, with D unresolved. In DNA form, the CDR3 reads TGTGCCAGCAAGGACTTATCCTCCTATAATTCACCCCTCCACTTT. Translated, it gives CASKDLSSYNSPLHF.